What follows is one T cell receptor (beta chain) and its context. The antigen is not known. The data are from a study of cytomegalovirus exposure and HLA in healthy donors. Study summary: The 120 validation repertoires used the same platform as the approximately 700 first-cohort repertoires (as reported by a later analysis).

This table comes from immunoSEQ multiplex PCR, and its TCRdb copy is limited to in-frame clones, with some not included. The table has more than 35,000 clones, about 93% seen once. Study-level results: Most TCR sequences were uncommon, yet certain public TCRs appeared in many donors. The classifier reportedly diagnosed cytomegalovirus status with high sensitivity and specificity.

Looked up from germline, CDR1 is SGDLS and CDR2 is YYNGEE. V was pared by 0 bases and J by 6 bases, with 7 bases of the junction left unmatched. This CDR3 contains 16 residues. This chain links TRBV9 with TRBJ1-2; 11 nucleotides agree with TRBD1. What was sequenced was PBMCs. This clonotype was obtained from a young man in good health and CMV-seronegative. The CDR3 protein is CASSVGPGTGGNGYTF. The CDR3, as DNA: TGTGCCAGCAGCGTAGGTCCCGGGACAGGGGGGAATGGCTACACCTTC.